What follows are 10 T cell receptor beta chains derived from one specimen sequenced in a study of PD-1 blockade in classical Hodgkin lymphoma. All trial patients relapsed after autologous stem cell transplantation. Clones were read by immunoSEQ multiplex PCR, and TCRdb kept only the in-frame ones, dropping some. Here the sample spans fewer than 90,000 clones, about 93% being singletons. Sequenced here: peripheral blood mononuclear cells (PBMCs), sampled at baseline. Every receptor here comes from a human donor with classical Hodgkin lymphoma.

This chain links TRBV27 with TRBJ1-5; no definite D call. This CDR3 comprises 13 residues. Trimming shortened V by 3 bases and J by 12 bases, and 15 bases separated the two germline ends. The V gene's germline CDR1 is MNHEY and CDR2 SMNVEV (reference sequence). The CDR3 nucleotides read TGTGCCAGCAGTTTGACCCCTTCCGGGATCCAGCATTTT. As protein: CASSLTPSGIQHF.

Details on this clone: The sample holds other DNA sequences that translate to the same CDR3. The chain links TRBV30 to TRBJ1-2; tentatively, D is TRBD1 (6 bases). The germline V gene encodes CDR1 GTSNPN and CDR2 SVGIG (reference sequence). The CDR3 is made up of 12 amino acids. The ends were cut back, 1 base at V and 5 bases at J, with 8 bases in the middle. The CDR3 spells CAWSGQGYGYTF. The CDR3 DNA reads as TGTGCCTGGAGTGGGCAGGGGTATGGCTACACCTTC. Together with reference TRBV30 and TRBJ1-2, the CDR3 gives the full variable domain: SQTIHQWPATLVQPVGSPLSLECTVEGTSNPNLYWYRQAAGRGLQLLFYSVGIGQISSEVPQNLSASRPQDRQFILSSKKLLLSDSGFYLCAWSGQGYGYTFGSGTRLTVV.

The chain has TRBV7-2 and TRBJ1-4; no clear D. The germline V and J ends were trimmed by 3 bases and 0 bases, with 14 bases remaining between them. Germline CDR1 is SGHTA and CDR2 is FQGNSA. The CDR3 runs to 17 residues. The CDR3 region is CASSFRTEHATNEKLFF. The DNA for the CDR3 is TGTGCCAGCAGCTTTAGGACGGAACACGCAACTAATGAAAAACTGTTTTTT.

V and J are TRBV5-1 and TRBJ2-1; D is possibly TRBD1 (6 bases). Germline V gives CDR1 SGHRS, CDR2 YFSETQ. CDR3 length equals 16 residues. Trimming took 1 base from V and 0 from J, leaving 11 bases between them. Here the CDR3 reads CASSLTGTSSYNEQFF. The CDR3 DNA sequence: TGCGCCAGCAGCTTGACAGGGACAAGCTCCTACAATGAGCAGTTCTTC.

The CDR3 DNA follows: TGCGCCAGCAGCCCCTCGAAGAACGAGCAGTACTTC. Encoded protein: CASSPSKNEQYF. The chain is built from TRBV4-1 and TRBJ2-7; D gene unclear. The CDR3 has 12 amino acids. CDR1 and CDR2 (germline): MGHRA, YSYEKL. The ends were cut back, 4 bases at V and 5 bases at J, with 9 bases in the middle.

Comment on this clone: Other DNA sequences from this sample encode an identical CDR3 as well. This sequence joins TRBV18 and TRBJ2-3; 14 nucleotides align to TRBD2. Germline CDR1 and CDR2: KGHSH and LQKENI. This CDR3 is built from 17 residues. V was clipped by 3 bases and J by 0 bases; unmatched bases: 2. This CDR3 is CASSPGTSGGSTDTQYF. CDR3 in DNA: TGTGCCAGCTCACCGGGGACTAGCGGGGGTAGCACAGATACGCAGTATTTT.

The genes are TRBV7-9 and TRBJ2-7, with 7 bases lining up with TRBD2. This CDR3 is built from 17 residues. Germline V gene lookup returns CDR1 SEHNR and CDR2 FQNEAQ (reference sequence). V was clipped by 1 base and J by 4 bases; unmatched bases: 13. The DNA for the CDR3 is TGTGCCAGCAGCTTAGGCGACTCGGGGGGAGGCCGGTACGAGCAGTACTTC. Translating gives CASSLGDSGGGRYEQYF.

This chain's CDR3 is CASSLWTASYEQYF. The CDR3 DNA follows: TGTGCCAGCAGCTTGTGGACAGCCTCCTACGAGCAGTACTTC. The gene calls are TRBV5-4 and TRBJ2-7, with D perhaps TRBD1 (6 bases). The germline CDR1 and CDR2 sequences are SGHNT and YYREEE (reference sequence). V was cut by 1 base and J by 0 bases, with 8 bases left in between. The CDR3 is 14 residues long.

The J gene is TRBJ2-3, the V gene TRBV6-5; D remains ambiguous. Germline assignment: CDR1 MNHEY and CDR2 SVGAGI. CDR3 length: 14 amino acids. V lost 2 bases, J lost 6 bases, and 12 bases lay in between. The CDR3 DNA reads as TGTGCCAGCAGTTACCTCCGGGCCCTTGATACGCAGTATTTT. It specifies CASSYLRALDTQYF.

CDR3 DNA: TGTGCCAGTAGTATAGACGAAAAAAGACGAGAGACCCAGTACTTC. It yields the protein CASSIDEKRRETQYF. The rearrangement joins TRBV19 to TRBJ2-5; D gene unclear. CDR3 length equals 15 residues. Germline V gene lookup returns CDR1 LNHDA and CDR2 SQIVND (reference sequence). Trimming removed 0 bases at V and 4 bases at J, with 12 bases between.